This T cell receptor (beta chain) was recovered during a study of tumor-infiltrating lymphocytes in primary liver carcinoma listed by TCRdb under 2017. About the study as a whole: Surgical resection was performed in China between late 2015 and 2016 on four to six patients with histopathologically diagnosed primary liver carcinoma. Of the five patients, three men and two women aged 30 to 69 years, four had hepatocellular carcinoma and one had combined HCC and intrahepatic cholangiocarcinoma. The five patients had tumors staged T1-T3 N0M0, with maximum diameters ranging from roughly 4.2 to 11 cm. Each sample produced about 3.5 to 8 million productive TCRbeta reads, and read depth showed no significant difference between tissue types. Across five regions of each liver tumor, along with adjacent normal tissue and blood, the study brought together TCRbeta repertoire sequencing, expression microarrays and whole-exome sequencing. A total of roughly 35 specimens from 5 patients underwent TCRbeta repertoire sequencing, comprising about 25 tumor regions, 5 adjacent noncancerous liver tissues and 5 peripheral blood samples. Technical replicate repertoires showed high reproducibility, with mean shared-clone rates about 0.91 and correlation coefficients above 0.95.

Counted from cysteine to phenylalanine, this CDR3 has 18 amino acids. The only DNA kept is the CDR3, 54 bases in frame from the first base. V is cut by 0 bases and J by 4 bases, and the space between the germline ends is 20 bases. According to the germline V gene, CDR1 reads SGHAT and CDR2 reads FQNNGV. Starting from 450 to 500 ng total RNA, TCRbeta-specific cDNA was produced by reverse transcription with a constant-region primer and ProtoScript II reverse transcriptase. The TCRbeta libraries were prepared through three rounds of nested multiplex PCR following a slightly modified ARM-PCR procedure. Multiplex TRBV1-TRBV30 forward primers and a Cbeta reverse primer were used in the first two PCR rounds, each of which was run for roughly 9 cycles. Sample barcodes and Illumina adapters were added in a final 25-cycle PCR using Deep VentR polymerase. Before sequencing, amplicons between 200 and 500 bp were purified from gel using a QIAquick gel extraction kit. An Illumina HiSeq 2500 was used to sequence the TCRbeta amplicons, generating 250-bp paired-end reads. The study's processing was this. Trimmomatic v0.33 was used to quality-trim the reads, and FLASH v1.2.11 was used to merge paired reads so that full CDR3 sequences could be recovered. V, D and J germline segments were assigned to the rearranged TCRbeta sequences by MiGEC v1.2.1b. Clonotype statistics, along with Shannon-Wiener diversity indices, were calculated using VDJtools v1.0.0. To cut down on sampling bias, every analysis after diversity analysis relied on just the 250 most abundant clonotypes from each sample. TCRdb reran the public reads through fastp at Q25 and MiXCR, keeping productive beta chains. Rows merge per CDR3 protein into single entries with the most common DNA and genes. The V and J calls here are based on TCRdb, not the publication. For this sample there are approximately 320,000 distinct CDR3 sequences; around three fifths appear just once. The top ten constitute about a sixth of the sample.

Blood RNA was extracted from unsorted whole blood with TRIzol reagent; germline DNA came from the DNeasy Blood & Tissue kit. Chronic HBV infection was present in the patients, and the patients were treatment-naive at sampling. Around 4 milliliters of peripheral blood were collected into K2EDTA tubes before surgery. There are many counts of this clonotype. What this receptor recognizes is not known. The record has no base qualities; no much larger clone is one base away. Points the paper makes about the study in general: Repertoire overlap was found to be higher between tumor regions (mean approximately 35%) than between tumor-adjacent (roughly 17%) or tumor-blood (around 14%) pairs, consistent with antigen-driven expansion. Only the TCR beta chain was sequenced, so true repertoire diversity is likely underestimated because unpaired alpha chains were not captured. Only 4 or 5 patients were included in the study, and the authors note that the findings should be validated in a larger study. Compared with blood, tumors had a significantly larger share of the repertoire taken up by the top 250 clones (p = 0.039). Bulk unsorted samples precluded comparing CD4+ and CD8+ T cell repertoires.

Sequencing was done on a sample of peripheral blood. This TCR derives from a woman aged 30 to 39 with primary liver carcinoma and hepatitis B virus infection. In this chain, TRBV11-2 is recombined with TRBJ2-3; the D region possibly corresponds to TRBD2 (6 bases align). DNA sequence: TGTGCCAGCAGCTTAGAACTAGCAGACGTCGTTGGGGCAGATACGCAGTATTTT. It specifies CASSLELADVVGADTQYF.